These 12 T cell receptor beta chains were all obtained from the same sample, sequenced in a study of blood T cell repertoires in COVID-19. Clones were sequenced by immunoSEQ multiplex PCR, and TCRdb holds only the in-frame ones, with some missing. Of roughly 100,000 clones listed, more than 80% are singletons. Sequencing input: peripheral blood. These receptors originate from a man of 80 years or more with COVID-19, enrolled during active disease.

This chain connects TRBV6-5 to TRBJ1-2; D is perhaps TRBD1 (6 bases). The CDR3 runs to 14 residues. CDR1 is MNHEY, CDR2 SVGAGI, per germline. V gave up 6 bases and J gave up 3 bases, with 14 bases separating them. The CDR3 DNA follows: TGTGCCAGCAGACGGGAGGGGGAACACTATGGCTACACCTTC. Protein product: CASRREGEHYGYTF.

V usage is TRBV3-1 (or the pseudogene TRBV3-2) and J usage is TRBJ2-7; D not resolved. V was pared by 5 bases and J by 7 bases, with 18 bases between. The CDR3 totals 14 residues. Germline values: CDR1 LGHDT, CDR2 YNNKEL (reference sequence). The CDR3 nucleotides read TGTGCCAGCAGCGCTCACCCGGAGAGGAAAGAGCAGTACTTC. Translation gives CASSAHPERKEQYF.

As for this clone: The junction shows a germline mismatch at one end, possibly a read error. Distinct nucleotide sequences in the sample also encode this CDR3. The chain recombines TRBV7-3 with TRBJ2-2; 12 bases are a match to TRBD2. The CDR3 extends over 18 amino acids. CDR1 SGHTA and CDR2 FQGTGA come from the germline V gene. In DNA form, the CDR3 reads TGTGCCAGCAGCTTAACGCTATCTAGCGGGAGGGACACCGGGGAACTGTTTTTT. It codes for CASSLTLSSGRDTGELFF. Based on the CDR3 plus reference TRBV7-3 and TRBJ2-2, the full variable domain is GAGVSQTPSNKVTEKGKYVELRCDPISGHTALYWYRQSLGQGPEFLIYFQGTGAADDSGLPNDRFFAVRPEGSVSTLKIQRTERGDSAVYLCASSLTLSSGRDTGELFFGEGSRLTVL.

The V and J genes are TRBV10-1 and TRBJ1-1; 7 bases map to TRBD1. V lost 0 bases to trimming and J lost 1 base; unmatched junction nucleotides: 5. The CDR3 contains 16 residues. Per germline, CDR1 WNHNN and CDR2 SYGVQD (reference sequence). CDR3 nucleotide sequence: TGCGCCAGCAGTGAGTCACCCGACAGGGCGAACACTGAAGCTTTCTTT. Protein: CASSESPDRANTEAFF.

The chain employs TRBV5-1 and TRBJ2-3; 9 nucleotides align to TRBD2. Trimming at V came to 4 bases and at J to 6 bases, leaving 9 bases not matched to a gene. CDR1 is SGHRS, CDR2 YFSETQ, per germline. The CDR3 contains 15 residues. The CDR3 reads CASSQLAGGRDTQYF. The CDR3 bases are TGCGCCAGCAGCCAACTCGCGGGGGGGCGGGATACGCAGTATTTT.

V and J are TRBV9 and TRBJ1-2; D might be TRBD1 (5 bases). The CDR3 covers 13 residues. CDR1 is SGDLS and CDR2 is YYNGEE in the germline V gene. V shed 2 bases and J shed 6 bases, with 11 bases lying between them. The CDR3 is CASSVSPGNGYTF. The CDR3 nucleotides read TGTGCCAGCAGCGTCAGCCCAGGGAATGGCTACACCTTC.

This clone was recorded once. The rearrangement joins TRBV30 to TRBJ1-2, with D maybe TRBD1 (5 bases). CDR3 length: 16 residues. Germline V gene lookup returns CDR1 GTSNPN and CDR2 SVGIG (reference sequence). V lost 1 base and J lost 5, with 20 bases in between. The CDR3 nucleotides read TGTGCCTGGAGTGAGCCCCGGCAGGGTCGGCTTTATGGCTACACCTTC. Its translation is CAWSEPRQGRLYGYTF. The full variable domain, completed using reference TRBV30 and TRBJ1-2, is SQTIHQWPATLVQPVGSPLSLECTVEGTSNPNLYWYRQAAGRGLQLLFYSVGIGQISSEVPQNLSASRPQDRQFILSSKKLLLSDSGFYLCAWSEPRQGRLYGYTFGSGTRLTVV.

CDR3 coding DNA: TGTGCCACCAGCAGCCGGGGACTAGCCTACGAGCAGTACTTC. This translates into CATSSRGLAYEQYF. The genes are TRBV15 and TRBJ2-7; the match to TRBD2 covers 8 bases. Germline CDR1 and CDR2: LNHNV and YYDKDF (reference sequence). The CDR3 covers 14 residues. V shed 3 bases and J 2 bases; nucleotides not matched to a gene: 3.

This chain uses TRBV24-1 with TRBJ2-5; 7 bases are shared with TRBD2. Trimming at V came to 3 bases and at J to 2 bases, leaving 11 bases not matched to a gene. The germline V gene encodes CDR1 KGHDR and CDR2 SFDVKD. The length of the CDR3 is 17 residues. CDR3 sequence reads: CATSDTITPGGQETQYF. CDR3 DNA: TGTGCCACCAGTGATACGATAACCCCGGGAGGACAAGAGACCCAGTACTTC.

CDR3 sequence (DNA): TGTGCCAGCAGCTTACCGTACAGTAACACTGAAGCTTTCTTT. This sequence encodes CASSLPYSNTEAFF. The rearrangement links TRBV7-9 to TRBJ1-1; D gene ambiguous. This CDR3 contains 14 residues. V gave up 2 bases and J gave up 2 bases, with 9 bases separating them. CDR1 SEHNR and CDR2 FQNEAQ come from the germline V gene (reference sequence).

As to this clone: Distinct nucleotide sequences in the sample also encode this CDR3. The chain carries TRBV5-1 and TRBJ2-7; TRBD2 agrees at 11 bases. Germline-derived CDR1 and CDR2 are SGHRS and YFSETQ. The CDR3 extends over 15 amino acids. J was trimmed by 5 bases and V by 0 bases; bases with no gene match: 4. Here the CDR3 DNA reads TGCGCCAGCAGCTTGGCACTAGCGGGAGCCAACGAGCAGTACTTC. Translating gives CASSLALAGANEQYF.

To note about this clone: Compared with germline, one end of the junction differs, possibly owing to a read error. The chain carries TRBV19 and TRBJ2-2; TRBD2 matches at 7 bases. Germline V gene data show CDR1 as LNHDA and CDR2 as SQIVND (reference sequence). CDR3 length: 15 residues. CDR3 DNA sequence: TGTGCCAGTAGTGGTTGGAGCGGGAACGCCGGGGAGCTGTTTTTT. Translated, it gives CASSGWSGNAGELFF. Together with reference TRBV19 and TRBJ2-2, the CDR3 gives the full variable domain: DGGITQSPKYLFRKEGQNVTLSCEQNLNHDAMYWYRQDPGQGLRLIYYSQIVNDFQKGDIAEGYSVSREKKESFPLTVTSAQKNPTAFYLCASSGWSGNAGELFFGEGSRLTVL.